Following are 24 T cell receptor beta chains from one sample sequenced in a study of T cell repertoires in cytomegalovirus infection. TCRdb analysed the reads with MiXCR anew, one entry per CDR3 protein. This sample has roughly 720,000 distinct CDR3 sequences, with less than 40% found just once. Input material: PBMCs. These receptors came from a human donor in good health (CMV status not recorded). Some clones in this sample may be carry-over from other donors' samples.

This chain's CDR3 is CSVGRGGRPETQYF. CDR3 DNA: TGCAGCGTTGGGCGGGGGGGCCGGCCAGAGACCCAGTACTTC. The chain employs TRBV29-1 and TRBJ2-5, with 9 bases that match TRBD2. Per germline, CDR1 SQVTM and CDR2 ANQGSEA. The CDR3 contains 14 residues. The junction had 7 bases not matched to a gene; V was cut back by 4 bases and J by 4 bases. Using reference TRBV29-1 and TRBJ2-5 for the parts outside the CDR3, the full variable domain is SAVISQKPSRDICQRGTSLTIQCQVDSQVTMMFWYRQQPGQSLTLIATANQGSEATYESGFVIDKFPISRPNLTFSTLTVSNMSPEDSSIYLCSVGRGGRPETQYFGPGTRLLVL.

This clonotype appeared many times. The rearrangement uses TRBV20-1 and TRBJ2-7; 9 bases align to TRBD1. This CDR3 region has 14 residues. J was trimmed by 6 bases and V by 3 bases; bases with no gene match: 9. Germline V lookup: CDR1 DFQATT, CDR2 SNEGSKA (reference sequence). In nucleotides, the CDR3 is TGCAGTGCTAGTGATCCGGGACAGGGTTTCGAGCAGTACTTC. The encoded protein is CSASDPGQGFEQYF.

This clonotype was detected a few times. This sequence joins TRBV29-1 and TRBJ2-3, with 9 bases aligning to TRBD2. V shed 3 bases, J shed 8 bases, and the junction held 6 bases outside the gene matches. Germline CDR1 and CDR2: SQVTM and ANQGSEA. The CDR3 sequence is 13 residues long. CDR3 sequence (DNA): TGCAGCGTTGAGCGAAGCGGGGGGTTTACGCAGTATTTT. Translation gives CSVERSGGFTQYF.

The sample holds a few counts of this clonotype. The chain combines TRBV27 with TRBJ2-5; 8 bases fit TRBD2. Germline V gene lookup returns CDR1 MNHEY and CDR2 SMNVEV (reference sequence). V was clipped by 7 bases and J by 5 bases; unmatched bases: 9. The CDR3 sequence is 14 residues long. CDR3 sequence (DNA): TGTGCCAGCAAGAGCGGGAGCCCTTGGGAGACCCAGTACTTC. It translates to CASKSGSPWETQYF.

The chain's CDR3 is CASSDPQGLSYEQYF. The CDR3 DNA is TGTGCCAGCAGCGACCCACAGGGACTCTCCTACGAGCAGTACTTC. The J gene is TRBJ2-7, the V gene TRBV2; D possibly uses TRBD1 or TRBD2 (6 bases each). From germline, CDR1 is SNHLY and CDR2 FYNNEI. This CDR3 spans 15 amino acids. Trimming took off 6 bases at V and 0 bases at J, with 15 bases between the two ends.

This chain links TRBV7-6 with TRBJ2-1, with TRBD2 matching 9 bases. Per the germline V gene, CDR1 is SGHVS and CDR2 is FNYEAQ. The CDR3 loop spans 16 amino acids. V lost 11 bases, J lost 1 base, and 12 bases stayed unmatched. CDR3 sequence reads: CAGSFSGSPSYNEQFF. CDR3 coding DNA: TGTGCCGGCTCATTTAGCGGGAGCCCTTCCTACAATGAGCAGTTCTTC.

Only a few counts were recorded for this clonotype. The V call is TRBV6-5, the J call TRBJ2-7; 11 positions match TRBD2. In germline, CDR1 is MNHEY, CDR2 SVGAGI. This CDR3 has 17 amino acids. V was pared by 2 bases and J by 3 bases, with 9 bases of the junction left unmatched. The CDR3 DNA follows: TGTGCCAGCAGTTACCCCGAGACTAGCGGGAATTTCTACGAGCAGTACTTC. Its translation is CASSYPETSGNFYEQYF.

This clonotype appeared many times. The chain links TRBV7-9 to TRBJ1-1; 8 nucleotides agree with TRBD1. Germline V lookup: CDR1 SEHNR, CDR2 FQNEAQ (reference sequence). J gave up 0 bases and V 5 bases, and 5 bases lay outside the gene matches. This CDR3 spans 15 amino acids. DNA for the CDR3: TGTGCCAGCAGCCGACAGGGGATTATGAACACTGAAGCTTTCTTT. Protein sequence: CASSRQGIMNTEAFF.

The rearrangement links TRBV24-1 to TRBJ2-1; D is undetermined. The V gene lost 4 bases and the J gene lost 5 bases, with 17 bases spanning the gap. The CDR3 runs 16 residues. In germline, CDR1 is KGHDR, CDR2 SFDVKD. The CDR3 loop is CATSDTLGLANNEQFF. The CDR3 coding sequence is TGTGCCACCAGTGACACCCTAGGGCTGGCGAACAATGAGCAGTTCTTC.

This chain uses TRBV5-1 with TRBJ1-4; TRBD1 matches at 8 bases. CDR3 length: 15 amino acids. Trimming at V came to 4 bases and at J to 2 bases, leaving 4 bases not matched to a gene. CDR1 is SGHRS and CDR2 is YFSETQ in the germline V gene. CDR3 coding DNA: TGCGCCAGCAGCCGTGACAGGGGTACTAATGAAAAACTGTTTTTT. Translation gives CASSRDRGTNEKLFF. The full variable domain, in which reference TRBV5-1 and TRBJ1-4 provide the parts outside the CDR3, is KAGVTQTPRYLIKTRGQQVTLSCSPISGHRSVSWYQQTPGQGLQFLFEYFSETQRNKGNFPGRFSGRQFSNSRSEMNVSTLELGDSALYLCASSRDRGTNEKLFFGSGTQLSVL.

This clonotype appeared a few times. The V and J genes are TRBV7-2 and TRBJ1-2; D possibly corresponds to TRBD1 (6 bases). The CDR3 has 16 residues. V was trimmed by 0 bases and J by 6 bases, leaving 17 bases between them. The V gene's germline CDR1 is SGHTA and CDR2 FQGNSA. The CDR3: CASSLAVQGGFNGYTF. The CDR3 region has the DNA TGTGCCAGCAGCTTAGCGGTACAGGGAGGTTTCAATGGCTACACCTTC.

A few counts support this clonotype. The chain is built from TRBV27 and TRBJ1-1; D ambiguous. V was shortened by 0 bases and J by 9 bases, with 17 bases between the two germline ends. Looked up from germline, CDR1 is MNHEY and CDR2 is SMNVEV (reference sequence). The length of the CDR3 is 15 residues. Here the CDR3 DNA reads TGTGCCAGCAGTTTATCCACAGTGCCTTGGGAAAAAGCTTTCTTT. This translates into CASSLSTVPWEKAFF.

This clonotype was detected ten times or more. The chain is built from TRBV7-8 and TRBJ1-1; 8 bases map to TRBD1. The CDR3 has 15 residues. Per the germline V gene, CDR1 is SGHVS and CDR2 is FQNEAQ. Germline trimming cut 1 base from V and 1 base from J; bases unmatched to any gene: 2. DNA of the CDR3: TGTGCCAGCAGCTTAGGGGACAGGAAGAACACTGAAGCTTTCTTT. Translated, it gives CASSLGDRKNTEAFF.

This sequence joins TRBV6-2 or TRBV6-3 and TRBJ1-5; D is unclear. The CDR3 consists of 17 residues. V was trimmed by 5 bases and J by 2 bases, leaving 19 bases between them. Germline V gene data show CDR1 as MNHEY and CDR2 as SVGEGT. The DNA of the CDR3 is TGTGCCAGCAGTGTCCCCCTTGTGGGAGAGCGCAATCAGCCCCAGCATTTT. Its protein is CASSVPLVGERNQPQHF.

This clonotype was observed a handful of times. V and J are TRBV6-1 and TRBJ1-3, with no clear D. Looked up from germline, CDR1 is MNHNS and CDR2 is SASEGT. This CDR3 has 13 amino acids. The V gene lost 4 bases and the J gene lost 4 bases, with 8 bases spanning the gap. This chain's CDR3 is CASSAFGGNTIYF. Here the CDR3 DNA reads TGTGCCAGCAGTGCCTTCGGGGGAAACACCATATATTTT.

This clonotype was seen only once. This chain links TRBV12-3 or TRBV12-4 with TRBJ2-7; D is perhaps TRBD2 (5 bases). The CDR3 is made up of 15 amino acids. V was trimmed by 2 bases and J by 4 bases, leaving 15 bases between them. DNA of the CDR3: TGTGCCAGCAGTTTATTGGACGGGGATAAATACGAGCAGTACTTC. As protein: CASSLLDGDKYEQYF.

The chain links TRBV9 to TRBJ2-2; the match to TRBD1 covers 8 bases. V lost 3 bases and J lost 7; bases outside the gene matches: 5. The CDR3 has 14 amino acids. Germline-derived CDR1 and CDR2 are SGDLS and YYNGEE. The CDR3 here is CASSELGQGGELFF. CDR3 nucleotides: TGTGCCAGCAGCGAACTAGGACAGGGCGGGGAGCTGTTTTTT. The full variable domain, rest sourced from reference TRBV9 and TRBJ2-2, is DSGVTQTPKHLITATGQRVTLRCSPRSGDLSVYWYQQSLDQGLQFLIQYYNGEERAKGNILERFSAQQFPDLHSELNLSSLELGDSALYFCASSELGQGGELFFGEGSRLTVL.

The rearrangement uses TRBV6-5 and TRBJ2-7, with 13 bases matching TRBD2. CDR1 and CDR2 (germline): MNHEY, SVGAGI. The CDR3 runs 17 residues. Trimming at V came to 2 bases and at J to 1 base, leaving 5 bases not matched to a gene. The CDR3 loop reads CASSYTSGRGRSYEQYF. Written as DNA, the CDR3 is TGTGCCAGCAGTTACACTAGCGGGAGGGGAAGATCCTACGAGCAGTACTTC.

V gene TRBV28 combines with J gene TRBJ2-1; TRBD2 agrees at 10 bases. Unmatched junction bases numbered 13, after V lost 5 bases and J lost 3 bases. CDR1 is MDHEN, CDR2 SYDVKM, per germline. This CDR3 spans 18 amino acids. CDR3 region: CASSPGTSATKIYNEQFF. The CDR3 DNA reads TGTGCCAGCAGTCCGGGGACTAGCGCCACCAAAATCTACAATGAGCAGTTCTTC.

This clonotype was found many times. The genes are TRBV12-3 or TRBV12-4 and TRBJ2-2; 7 positions agree with TRBD1. Trimming removed 4 bases from V and 1 base from J; junction bases left unmatched: 15. This CDR3 has 19 residues. CDR3 loop: CASSSSPSRTGVNTGELFF. CDR3 DNA: TGTGCCAGCAGTTCGTCCCCCTCTCGGACAGGTGTGAACACCGGGGAGCTGTTTTTT.

The rearrangement joins TRBV20-1 to TRBJ2-4; TRBD2 is a possible D gene (7 bases). The V gene's germline CDR1 is DFQATT and CDR2 SNEGSKA (reference sequence). There are 14 residues in the CDR3. The CDR3 reads CSPMGGRGKNIQYF. DNA of the CDR3: TGCAGCCCAATGGGGGGGCGGGGCAAAAACATTCAGTACTTC.

This clonotype showed up just a few times. This sequence joins TRBV6-6 and TRBJ2-3, with a possible D match to TRBD2 (7 bases). This CDR3 comprises 14 residues. Trimming shortened V by 4 bases and J by 2 bases, and 10 bases separated the two germline ends. Per the germline V gene, CDR1 is MNHNY and CDR2 is SVGAGI (reference sequence). The CDR3 loop reads CASSWAGATDTQYF. The CDR3 nucleotides read TGTGCCAGCAGTTGGGCGGGGGCCACAGATACGCAGTATTTT.

This rearrangement joins TRBV20-1 to TRBJ2-2, with D possibly matching TRBD2 (6 bases). The CDR3 spans 15 residues. The ends were cut back, 4 bases at V and 4 bases at J, with 16 bases in the middle. CDR1 is DFQATT and CDR2 is SNEGSKA in the germline V gene (reference sequence). CDR3 nucleotides: TGCAGTGCTATATCCCCGGGAGAAGGCACCGGGGAGCTGTTTTTT. Its protein is CSAISPGEGTGELFF.

In the case of this clonotype: A much larger clone sits a single nucleotide away, making a read error possible. This chain connects TRBV7-9 to TRBJ1-3; D is undetermined. The CDR3 covers 15 residues. The germline V gene encodes CDR1 SEHNR and CDR2 FQNEAQ (reference sequence). The CDR3 protein is CASSPQSAMGNPIYF. The CDR3 nucleotides read TGTGCCAGCAGCCCTCAGTCTGCGATGGGAAACCCCATATATTTT.